The 17 T cell receptor beta chains below come from one sample, sequenced in a study of T cell clones after liver transplantation (dated by TCRdb to the late 2010s). Libraries were made using the immunoSEQ multiplex PCR assay. As stored in TCRdb, this immuneACCESS dataset retains in-frame rearrangements with V and J assigned. A fraction of the clones does not appear; measured against another copy, unresolved V genes explain less than half of the discrepancy, and the remainder lacks a known reason. This sample comprises 72,000 or so clones, over 80% of them detected only once. Of the sample, 2.8% is held by the ten largest clones. This material consisted of CD4+ T cells from blood, taken at the 22-month timepoint. These receptors were collected from a human patient who received a liver transplant. Some T cells may be donor cells from the graft after a transplant.

The genes are TRBV5-1 and TRBJ2-7; D gene unclear. V lost 4 bases and J lost 3, with 23 bases in between. The CDR3 has 17 amino acids. Germline V gives CDR1 SGHRS, CDR2 YFSETQ. CDR3 nucleotide sequence: TGCGCCAGCAGCCAGTCATTGAACCAAGGTGGGGACTACGAGCAGTACTTC. Protein sequence: CASSQSLNQGGDYEQYF.

V is TRBV15 and J is TRBJ1-1, with a weak D call TRBD1 (5 bases). Germline CDR1 reads LNHNV; CDR2 reads YYDKDF (reference sequence). The CDR3 sequence is 13 residues long. V gave up 4 bases and J gave up 1 base, with 7 bases separating them. CDR3 DNA sequence: TGTGCCACCAGCAAGGGGACGAACACTGAAGCTTTCTTT. This codes for CATSKGTNTEAFF.

The chain uses TRBV7-2 and TRBJ2-7, with TRBD2 matching 8 bases. There are 15 residues in the CDR3. Unmatched junction bases numbered 13, after V lost 6 bases and J lost 6 bases. The germline V gene has CDR1 SGHTA and CDR2 FQGNSA. The CDR3 here is CASSQAAGEGLEQYF. For the CDR3, the DNA is TGTGCCAGCAGTCAAGCAGCGGGAGAGGGTCTCGAGCAGTACTTC. Combining the CDR3 with reference TRBV7-2 and TRBJ2-7 gives the whole variable domain GAGVSQSPSNKVTEKGKDVELRCDPISGHTALYWYRQSLGQGLEFLIYFQGNSAPDKSGLPSDRFSAERTGGSVSTLTIQRTQQEDSAVYLCASSQAAGEGLEQYFGPGTRLTVT.

This sequence joins TRBV11-1 and TRBJ2-7, with 7 bases that match TRBD1. The V segment lost 0 bases and the J segment 3 bases; nucleotides outside the gene matches: 5. CDR1 and CDR2 (germline): SGHAT, FQDESV (reference sequence). The CDR3 is 15 residues long. DNA of the CDR3: TGTGCCAGCAGCTTAGCGGGCTACAGGGGCTACGAGCAGTACTTC. This codes for CASSLAGYRGYEQYF.

This chain links TRBV6-5 with TRBJ1-1; 7 positions match TRBD1. Trimming at V came to 4 bases and at J to 1 base, leaving 9 bases not matched to a gene. The germline V gene has CDR1 MNHEY and CDR2 SVGAGI. The CDR3 is 16 amino acids. The DNA for the CDR3 is TGTGCCAGCAGTTCCGACAGGGTGGCCTCGAACACTGAAGCTTTCTTT. The encoded protein is CASSSDRVASNTEAFF.

The J gene is TRBJ2-1, the V gene TRBV12-5; unclear D gene. The germline V gene has CDR1 LGHNT and CDR2 FRNRAP. The CDR3 runs to 16 residues. Deletions cut 7 bases from V and 2 bases from J, with 18 bases between. The CDR3 DNA sequence: TGTGCTAGTGCCCCCCTTAGCTCAGGACCCTACAATGAGCAGTTCTTC. Translation: CASAPLSSGPYNEQFF. Full variable domain (remainder filled in from reference TRBV12-5 and TRBJ2-1): DARVTQTPRHKVTEMGQEVTMRCQPILGHNTVFWYRQTMMQGLELLAYFRNRAPLDDSGMPKDRFSAEMPDATLATLKIQPSEPRDSAVYFCASAPLSSGPYNEQFFGPGTRLTVL.

The genes are TRBV18 and TRBJ2-3, with TRBD1 matching 9 bases. Germline V gene lookup returns CDR1 KGHSH and CDR2 LQKENI. This CDR3 is built from 14 residues. V trimming: 4 bases; J trimming: 3 bases; junction bases outside the gene matches: 2. CDR3 bases: TGTGCCAGCTCACGGGACAGGGATACAGATACGCAGTATTTT. It is translated as CASSRDRDTDTQYF.

V usage is TRBV4-3 and J usage is TRBJ2-1; TRBD2 agrees at 10 bases. V was clipped by 0 bases and J by 7 bases; unmatched bases: 9. This CDR3 comprises 17 residues. Looked up from germline, CDR1 is LGHNA and CDR2 is YSLEER. The CDR3 bases are TGCGCCAGCAGCCAAGATCTCCATGGAGCGGGGGGGAATGAGCAGTTCTTC. Translation gives CASSQDLHGAGGNEQFF.

This chain joins TRBV6-1 and TRBJ1-2, with 8 bases aligning to TRBD1. The germline V gene encodes CDR1 MNHNS and CDR2 SASEGT. This CDR3 comprises 14 residues. With 4 bases clipped from V and 7 bases from J, the junction kept 8 bases outside the gene matches. CDR3 sequence reads: CASSALQGGFGYTF. CDR3 DNA sequence: TGTGCCAGCAGTGCCCTACAGGGGGGGTTTGGCTACACCTTC.

The chain uses TRBV27 and TRBJ2-2, with D uncertain. The V end was cut by 5 bases, the J end by 5 bases, with 9 bases between. The CDR3 contains 13 residues. Germline V lookup: CDR1 MNHEY, CDR2 SMNVEV (reference sequence). The CDR3 reads CASSDLVTGELFF. The CDR3, as DNA: TGTGCCAGCAGTGACCTAGTGACCGGGGAGCTGTTTTTT.

This chain joins TRBV7-2 and TRBJ2-7, with TRBD1 matching 8 bases. CDR1 is SGHTA, CDR2 FQGNSA, per germline. The CDR3 totals 13 residues. V gave up 2 bases and J gave up 5 bases; unmatched junction bases: 2. This CDR3 is CASSLSGGHEQYF. CDR3 DNA sequence: TGTGCCAGCAGCTTATCAGGGGGCCACGAGCAGTACTTC.

This chain links TRBV28 with TRBJ2-7, with TRBD1 matching over 10 bases. Unmatched junction bases numbered 1, after V lost 8 bases and J lost 3 bases. CDR3 size: 12 residues. Germline CDR1 reads MDHEN; CDR2 reads SYDVKM. As DNA, the CDR3 is TGTGCCAGCGGGACAGGGGACTACGAGCAGTACTTC. Its protein product is CASGTGDYEQYF.

The chain joins TRBV14 to TRBJ1-1; unclear D gene. Trimming took off 0 bases at V and 3 bases at J, with 8 bases between the two ends. The CDR3 is 14 amino acids. In germline, CDR1 is SGHDN, CDR2 FVKESK. The CDR3 loop is CASSQESRYTEAFF. In DNA form, the CDR3 reads TGTGCCAGCAGCCAAGAATCCAGGTACACTGAAGCTTTCTTT.

This clone was counted a few times. This rearrangement joins TRBV6-1 to TRBJ1-5; TRBD1 might be the D (5 bases). V lost 8 bases and J lost 3, with 11 bases in between. Germline-derived CDR1 and CDR2 are MNHNS and SASEGT. This CDR3 is 13 amino acids long. The chain's CDR3 is CASVGGYNQPQHF. CDR3 DNA sequence: TGTGCCAGCGTTGGGGGGTACAATCAGCCCCAGCATTTT.

The chain links TRBV7-2 to TRBJ1-5; D is unclear. Germline V gives CDR1 SGHTA, CDR2 FQGNSA. V dropped 2 bases and J dropped 4 bases, with 18 bases sitting between them. The CDR3 length is 17 residues. The CDR3 DNA is TGTGCCAGCAGCTTATCCCCCACTAGCGTCCCGAATCAGCCCCAGCATTTT. It translates to CASSLSPTSVPNQPQHF.

This clone was recorded only once. The chain recombines TRBV5-1 with TRBJ2-1; D is possibly TRBD2 (6 bases). Trimming shortened V by 4 bases and J by 5 bases, and 22 bases separated the two germline ends. Germline loops: CDR1 SGHRS, CDR2 YFSETQ. The CDR3 runs 17 residues. The CDR3 DNA reads as TGCGCCAGCAGCCTAAGCCGGACTACCCGGTATAACAATGAGCAGTTCTTC. Its protein is CASSLSRTTRYNNEQFF.

V usage is TRBV28 and J usage is TRBJ2-7; D possibly corresponds to TRBD2 (5 bases). The CDR3 covers 16 residues. With 6 bases removed from V and 2 bases from J, the gap between germline ends came to 20 bases. Germline-derived CDR1 and CDR2 are MDHEN and SYDVKM. DNA for the CDR3: TGTGCCAGCAGCTCACCTGGAACTAGAGTAACCTACGAGCAGTACTTC. Translated: CASSSPGTRVTYEQYF.